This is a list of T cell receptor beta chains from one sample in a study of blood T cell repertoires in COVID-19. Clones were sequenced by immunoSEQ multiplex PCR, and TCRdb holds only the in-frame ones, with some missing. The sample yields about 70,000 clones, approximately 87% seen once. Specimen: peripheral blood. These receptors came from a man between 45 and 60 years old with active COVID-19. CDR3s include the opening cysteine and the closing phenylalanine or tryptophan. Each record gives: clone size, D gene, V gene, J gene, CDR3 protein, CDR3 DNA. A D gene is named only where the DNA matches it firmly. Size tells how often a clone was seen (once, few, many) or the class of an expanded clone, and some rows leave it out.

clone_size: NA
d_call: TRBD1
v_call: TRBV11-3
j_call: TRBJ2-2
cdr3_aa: CASSPTGVTGELFF
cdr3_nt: TGTGCCAGCAGCCCCACAGGGGTCACCGGGGAGCTGTTTTTT

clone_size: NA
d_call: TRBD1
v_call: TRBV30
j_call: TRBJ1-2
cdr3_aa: CAWSRDRATSYGYTF
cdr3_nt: TGTGCCTGGAGCCGGGACAGGGCTACCTCCTATGGCTACACCTTC

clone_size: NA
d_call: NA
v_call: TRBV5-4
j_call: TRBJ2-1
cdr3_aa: CASSFPGGRFDNEQFF
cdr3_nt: TGTGCCAGCAGCTTCCCCGGCGGTCGGTTCGACAATGAGCAGTTCTTC

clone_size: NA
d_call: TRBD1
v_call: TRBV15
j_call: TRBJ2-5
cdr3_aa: CATSRDRRGKETQYF
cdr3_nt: TGTGCCACCAGCAGAGATCGCAGGGGGAAAGAGACCCAGTACTTC

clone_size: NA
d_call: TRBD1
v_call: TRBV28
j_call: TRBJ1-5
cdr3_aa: CASSPFGTGRYQPQHF
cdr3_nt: TGTGCCAGCAGCCCATTTGGGACAGGACGATATCAGCCCCAGCATTTT

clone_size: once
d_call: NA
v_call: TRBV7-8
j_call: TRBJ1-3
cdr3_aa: CASSLDSRNTIYF
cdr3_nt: TGTGCCAGCAGCTTAGACAGCCGAAACACCATATATTTT

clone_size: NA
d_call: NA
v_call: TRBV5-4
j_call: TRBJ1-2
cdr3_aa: CASSSGGERSYTF
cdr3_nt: TGTGCCAGCAGCTCGGGGGGGGAGAGGAGCTACACCTTC

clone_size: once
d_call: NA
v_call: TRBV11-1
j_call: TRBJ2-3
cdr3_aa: CASSWSLADTQYF
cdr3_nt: TGTGCCAGCAGCTGGTCCCTAGCGGATACGCAGTATTTT

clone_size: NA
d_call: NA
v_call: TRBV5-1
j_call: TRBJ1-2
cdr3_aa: CASSLETPIRIRGAYGYTF
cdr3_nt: TGCGCCAGCAGCTTGGAAACGCCCATTCGTATACGGGGAGCCTATGGCTACACCTTC

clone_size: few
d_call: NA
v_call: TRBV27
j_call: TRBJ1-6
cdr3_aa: CASSLSQGRNSPLHF
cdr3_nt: TGTGCCAGCAGTTTATCTCAGGGGCGGAATTCACCCCTCCACTTT

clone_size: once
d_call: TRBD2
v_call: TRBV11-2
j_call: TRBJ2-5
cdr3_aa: CASSLELAVGETQYF
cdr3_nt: TGTGCCAGCAGCTTAGAACTAGCGGTTGGAGAGACCCAGTACTTC

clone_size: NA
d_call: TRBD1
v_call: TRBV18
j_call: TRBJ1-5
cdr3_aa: CASSVGQGGIQPQHF
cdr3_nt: TGTGCCAGCTCCGTCGGACAGGGTGGGATTCAGCCCCAGCATTTT

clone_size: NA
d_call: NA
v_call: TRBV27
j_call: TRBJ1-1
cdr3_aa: CASSFTEDTEAFF
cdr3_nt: TGTGCCAGCAGTTTCACCGAGGACACTGAAGCTTTCTTT

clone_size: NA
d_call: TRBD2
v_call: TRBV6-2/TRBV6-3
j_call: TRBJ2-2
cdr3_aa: CASSYDEAGYGELFF
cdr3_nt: TGTGCCAGCAGTTACGATGAAGCGGGATACGGGGAGCTGTTTTTT

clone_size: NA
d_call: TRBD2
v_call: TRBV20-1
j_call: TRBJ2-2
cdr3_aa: CSASVTSRNTGELFF
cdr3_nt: TGCAGTGCTAGTGTGACTAGCCGAAACACCGGGGAGCTGTTTTTT

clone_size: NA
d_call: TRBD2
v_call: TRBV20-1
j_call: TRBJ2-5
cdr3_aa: CSASWGGSAGETQYF
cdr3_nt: TGCAGTGCTAGTTGGGGGGGGAGTGCAGGAGAGACCCAGTACTTC

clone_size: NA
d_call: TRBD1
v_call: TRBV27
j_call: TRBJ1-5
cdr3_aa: CASSKLGQGNQPQHF
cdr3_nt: TGTGCCAGCAGTAAACTAGGACAGGGAAATCAGCCCCAGCATTTT

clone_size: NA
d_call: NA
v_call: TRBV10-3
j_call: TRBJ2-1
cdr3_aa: CATTGFGEQFF
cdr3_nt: TGTGCCACAACAGGGTTTGGTGAGCAGTTCTTC

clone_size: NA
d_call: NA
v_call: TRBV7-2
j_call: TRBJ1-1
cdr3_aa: CASSLGGGRRNTEAFF
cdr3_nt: TGTGCCAGCAGCTTAGGGGGGGGGAGAAGAAACACTGAAGCTTTCTTT

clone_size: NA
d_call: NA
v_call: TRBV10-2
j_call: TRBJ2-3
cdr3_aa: CASSAGGAWTDTQYF
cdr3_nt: TGCGCCAGCAGTGCGGGGGGCGCATGGACAGATACGCAGTATTTT

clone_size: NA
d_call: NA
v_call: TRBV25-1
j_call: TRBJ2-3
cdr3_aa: CASSESGHYDTQYF
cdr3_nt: TGTGCCAGCAGTGAATCTGGGCATTACGATACGCAGTATTTT

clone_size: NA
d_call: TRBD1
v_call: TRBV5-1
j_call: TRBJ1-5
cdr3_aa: CASSPTGQGGGQPQHF
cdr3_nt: TGCGCCAGCAGCCCTACAGGACAGGGCGGAGGTCAGCCCCAGCATTTT

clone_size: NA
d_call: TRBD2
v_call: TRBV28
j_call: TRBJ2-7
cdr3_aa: CASSLRTSGTYEQYF
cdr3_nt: TGTGCCAGCAGTTTAAGGACTAGCGGAACCTACGAGCAGTACTTC

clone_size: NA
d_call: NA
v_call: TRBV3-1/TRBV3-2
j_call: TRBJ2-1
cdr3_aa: CASSLRGSYNEQFF
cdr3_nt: TGTGCCAGCAGCCTCAGGGGCTCCTACAATGAGCAGTTCTTC

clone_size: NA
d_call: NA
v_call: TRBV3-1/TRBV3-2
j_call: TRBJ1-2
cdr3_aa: CASRPMTTNYGYTF
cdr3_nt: TGTGCCAGCAGACCAATGACAACTAACTATGGCTACACCTTC

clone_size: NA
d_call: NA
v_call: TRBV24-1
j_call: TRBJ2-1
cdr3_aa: CATRSTLNEQFF
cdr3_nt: TGTGCCACCCGTTCGACTCTAAATGAGCAGTTCTTC

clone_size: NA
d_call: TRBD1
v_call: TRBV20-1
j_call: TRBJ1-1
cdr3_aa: CSAANRGAFF
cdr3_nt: TGCAGTGCGGCGAACAGGGGAGCTTTCTTT

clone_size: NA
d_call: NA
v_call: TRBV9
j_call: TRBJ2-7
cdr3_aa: CASSVAPTTETYEQYF
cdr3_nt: TGTGCCAGCAGCGTAGCCCCTACAACAGAAACCTACGAGCAGTACTTC

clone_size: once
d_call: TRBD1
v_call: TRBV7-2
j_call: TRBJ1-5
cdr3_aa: CASSSGQGNQPQHF
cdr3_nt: TGTGCCAGCAGTTCTGGACAGGGAAATCAGCCCCAGCATTTT

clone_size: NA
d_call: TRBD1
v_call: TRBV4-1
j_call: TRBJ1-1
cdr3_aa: CASSQGAGGRWGDTEAFF
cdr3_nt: TGCGCCAGCAGCCAAGGTGCAGGGGGCAGGTGGGGTGACACTGAAGCTTTCTTT

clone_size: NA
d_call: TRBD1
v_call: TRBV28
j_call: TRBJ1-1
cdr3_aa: CASQGAKNTEAFF
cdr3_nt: TGTGCCAGTCAGGGGGCAAAGAACACTGAAGCTTTCTTT

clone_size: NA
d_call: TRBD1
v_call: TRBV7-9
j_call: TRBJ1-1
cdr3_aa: CASRFRDRVAFF
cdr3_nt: TGTGCCAGCAGGTTCCGGGACAGGGTAGCTTTCTTT

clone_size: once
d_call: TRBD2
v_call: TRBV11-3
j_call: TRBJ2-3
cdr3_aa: CASSLGPPSGKTDTQYF
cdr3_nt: TGTGCCAGCAGCTTAGGTCCGCCTAGCGGGAAAACAGATACGCAGTATTTT

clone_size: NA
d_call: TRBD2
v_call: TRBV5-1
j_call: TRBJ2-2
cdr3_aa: CASSLVGLTSGGAGELFF
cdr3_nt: TGCGCCAGCAGCTTGGTGGGGTTGACTAGCGGGGGAGCCGGGGAGCTGTTTTTT

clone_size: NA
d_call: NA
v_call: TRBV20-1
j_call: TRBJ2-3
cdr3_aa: CSASLRGDPTDTQYF
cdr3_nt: TGCAGTGCTAGTCTACGCGGGGACCCCACAGATACGCAGTATTTT

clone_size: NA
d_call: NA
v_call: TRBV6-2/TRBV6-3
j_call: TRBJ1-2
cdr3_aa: CASSYSSETAYGYTF
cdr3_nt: TGTGCCAGCAGTTACTCATCCGAGACAGCCTATGGCTACACCTTC

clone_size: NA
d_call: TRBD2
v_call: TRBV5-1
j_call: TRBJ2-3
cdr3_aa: CASSFPTSGRALSTDTQYF
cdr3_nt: TGCGCCAGCAGCTTCCCGACTAGCGGGAGGGCCCTAAGCACAGATACGCAGTATTTT

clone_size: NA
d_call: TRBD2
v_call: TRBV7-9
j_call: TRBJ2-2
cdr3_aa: CASRIFRGTSGNTGELFF
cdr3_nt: TGTGCCAGCAGAATTTTCCGGGGGACTAGCGGTAACACCGGGGAGCTGTTTTTT

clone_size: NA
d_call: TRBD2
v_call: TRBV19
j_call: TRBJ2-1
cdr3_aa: CASRVRGLAGAYNEQFF
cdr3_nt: TGTGCCAGTAGAGTCCGTGGACTAGCGGGAGCTTACAATGAGCAGTTCTTC

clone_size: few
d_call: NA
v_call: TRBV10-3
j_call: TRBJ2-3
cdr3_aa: CATRAPQSTDTQYF
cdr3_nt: TGTGCCACTAGAGCCCCCCAGTCCACAGATACGCAGTATTTT

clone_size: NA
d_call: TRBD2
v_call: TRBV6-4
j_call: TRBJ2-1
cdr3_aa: CASSDESSGAPRFF
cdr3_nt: TGTGCCAGCAGTGACGAGAGTAGCGGGGCCCCTAGGTTCTTC

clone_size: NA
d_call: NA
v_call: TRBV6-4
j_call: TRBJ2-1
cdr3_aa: CASSDGGSDYNEQFF
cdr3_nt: TGTGCCAGCAGTGACGGCGGTTCGGACTACAATGAGCAGTTCTTC

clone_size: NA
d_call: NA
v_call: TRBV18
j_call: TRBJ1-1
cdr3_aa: CASSPLMEGAEAFF
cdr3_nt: TGTGCCAGCTCACCACTCATGGAGGGTGCTGAAGCTTTCTTT

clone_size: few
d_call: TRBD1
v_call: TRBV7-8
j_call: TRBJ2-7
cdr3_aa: CASSWDSTSYEQYF
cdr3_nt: TGTGCCAGCAGCTGGGACAGCACGTCCTACGAGCAGTACTTC

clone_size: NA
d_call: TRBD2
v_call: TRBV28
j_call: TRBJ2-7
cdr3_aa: CASSFSGGEQYF
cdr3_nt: TGTGCCAGCAGTTTCTCGGGGGGCGAGCAGTACTTC

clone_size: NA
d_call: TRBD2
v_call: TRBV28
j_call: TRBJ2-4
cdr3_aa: CASSSGEGLAGVYVQYF
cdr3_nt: TGTGCCAGCAGTTCAGGGGAGGGACTAGCGGGAGTTTACGTTCAGTACTTC

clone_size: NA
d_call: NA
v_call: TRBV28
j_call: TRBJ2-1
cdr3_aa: CASSGDLVSILASYNEQFF
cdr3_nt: TGTGCCAGCAGTGGGGACTTAGTCTCCATCCTTGCGTCCTACAATGAGCAGTTCTTC

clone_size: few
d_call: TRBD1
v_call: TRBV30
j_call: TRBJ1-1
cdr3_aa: CAWRGQPNTEAFF
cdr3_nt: TGTGCCTGGAGGGGACAGCCCAACACTGAAGCTTTCTTT

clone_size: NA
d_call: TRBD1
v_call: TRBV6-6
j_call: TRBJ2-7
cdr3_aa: CASRQPEGQSYEQYF
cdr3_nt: TGTGCCAGCAGACAACCCGAGGGACAGAGCTACGAGCAGTACTTC

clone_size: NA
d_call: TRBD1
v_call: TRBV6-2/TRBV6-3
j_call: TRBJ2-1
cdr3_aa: CASSFLTGVNANEQFF
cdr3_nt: TGTGCCAGCAGTTTCCTCACAGGGGTCAATGCCAATGAGCAGTTCTTC

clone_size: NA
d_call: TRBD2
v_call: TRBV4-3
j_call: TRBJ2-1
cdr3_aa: CASSQEGGRASGLYNEQFF
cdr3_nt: TGCGCCAGCAGCCAAGAAGGTGGACGGGCTAGCGGACTCTACAATGAGCAGTTCTTC

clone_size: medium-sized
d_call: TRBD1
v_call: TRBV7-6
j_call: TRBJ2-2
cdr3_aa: CASSITGGLTGELFF
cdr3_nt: TGTGCCAGCAGCATTACAGGGGGCCTCACCGGGGAGCTGTTTTTT

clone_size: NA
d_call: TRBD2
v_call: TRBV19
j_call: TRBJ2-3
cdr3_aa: CASSLRASGLDTQYF
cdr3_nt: TGTGCCAGTAGTCTACGTGCTAGCGGGTTAGATACGCAGTATTTT